This T cell receptor beta chain appears in the sequencing data of a study of T cell clonotyping in hematopoietic cell transplantation. General observations from the study: Broader posttransplant TCR repertoire diversity was predicted by graft donor and pretransplant recipient Inverse Simpson Index values. Pathologically expanded recipient clonotypes increased progressively from day 30 to day 180 as diversity fell.

Deletions cut 0 bases from V and 7 bases from J, with 19 bases between. CDR3 length: 18 residues. Germline V gene data show CDR1 as LGHNA and CDR2 as YSLEER. The table came from immunoSEQ multiplex PCR; TCRdb's copy has only in-frame clones and leaves some out. Of some 14,000 clones in the sample, less than 80% were seen once. A word on this clone: Its antigen is as yet unknown.

This TCR was recovered from a human donor who either received an allogeneic hematopoietic cell transplant for a myeloid malignancy or was a related donor (not recorded which). Some clones in this sample may be carry-over from other donors' samples. The chain links TRBV4-3 to TRBJ1-6; no firm D call. Sample: PBMCs. CDR3 sequence (DNA): TGCGCCAGCAGCCAAGAGCGGGTGGAGGTTTTTGGGAATTCACCCCTCCACTTT. The encoded protein is CASSQERVEVFGNSPLHF.